The source of this T cell receptor (beta chain) is a study of T cell repertoires and HLA-DP antigens. Unmatched junction bases numbered 5, after V lost 7 bases and J lost 6 bases. CDR1 is LNHDA, CDR2 SQIVND, per germline (reference sequence). The CDR3 length is 14 residues. Turning to this clone: Antigen specificity is unknown.

This table comes from immunoSEQ multiplex PCR, and its TCRdb copy is limited to in-frame clones, with some not included. The sample gives approximately 110,000 clones, about 92% of which show up once; about 0.27% is in the top ten. The rearrangement links TRBV19 to TRBJ2-1; the match to TRBD2 covers 11 bases. This receptor was obtained from a young woman in good health and CMV-seronegative. The specimen sequenced was CD4+ T cells from PBMCs. Here the CDR3 reads CASTVAGGPNEQFF. In DNA, the CDR3 is TGTGCCAGTACGGTAGCGGGAGGGCCCAATGAGCAGTTCTTC.